What follows are 2 T cell receptor beta chains derived from one specimen sequenced in a study of shared clonotypes between healthy human individuals. The method was immunoSEQ multiplex PCR; TCRdb's version includes in-frame clones alone and lacks a portion of them. The sample shows approximately 2,300,000 clones, just under 95% of them seen only once. Sequenced: naive CD4+ T cells from PBMCs. Subset specified: CD45RA+ positively selected. Receptor source: a man aged 18 to 29 in good health. Some clones in this sample may be carry-over from other donors' samples.

The chain employs TRBV7-3 and TRBJ2-7; D is unclear. V lost 2 bases to trimming and J lost 1 base, with 9 bases between them. The germline gives CDR1 SGHTA, CDR2 FQGTGA. This CDR3 has 14 residues. CDR3 residues: CASSLDSQSYEQYF. CDR3 in DNA: TGTGCCAGCAGCTTAGACTCTCAATCCTACGAGCAGTACTTC.

This chain uses TRBV5-1 with TRBJ1-1; D ambiguous. Germline loops: CDR1 SGHRS, CDR2 YFSETQ. Trimming cost V 3 bases and J 1 base, with 13 bases left between them. CDR3 size: 15 residues. The CDR3 loop is CASSSHLYGNTEAFF. CDR3 sequence (DNA): TGCGCCAGCAGCTCCCACCTTTACGGGAACACTGAAGCTTTCTTT. Full variable domain (missing parts from reference TRBV5-1 and TRBJ1-1): KAGVTQTPRYLIKTRGQQVTLSCSPISGHRSVSWYQQTPGQGLQFLFEYFSETQRNKGNFPGRFSGRQFSNSRSEMNVSTLELGDSALYLCASSSHLYGNTEAFFGQGTRLTVV.